This TCR beta chain was recorded in a study of a mutant IDH1 vaccine in newly diagnosed glioma. In the study overall: Scheduled for weeks 1, 3, 5, 7, 11, 15, 19 and 23, eight vaccinations were given to patients. Every participant had undergone radiotherapy, temozolomide, or both before, and most underwent both. Treated patients, roughly 62% male and roughly 40% female, averaged roughly 43 years of age.

Clones were read by immunoSEQ multiplex PCR, and TCRdb kept only the in-frame ones, dropping some. The sample includes roughly 120,000 clones, around 80% of them seen just once. The CDR3 is 16 amino acids. V was pared by 4 bases and J by 6 bases, with 6 bases of the junction left unmatched. Germline values: CDR1 LNHDA, CDR2 SQIVND (reference sequence). As for this clone: What it binds is unknown.

Documented time point: week 11, during vaccination. Mutant IDH1 20-mer peptide, at 300 ug, made up each vaccine dose, with topical imiquimod. Here the sequenced sample was PBMCs, taken from a glioma patient whose treatment included an IDH1 peptide vaccine. This chain uses TRBV19 with TRBJ2-1, with 13 bases identical to TRBD2. This clonotype originated in a man aged 40-55 years with glioma. CDR3 coding DNA: TGTGCCAGTAGTACCCGGACTAGCGGGGGTTCCAATGAGCAGTTCTTC. Translating gives CASSTRTSGGSNEQFF.